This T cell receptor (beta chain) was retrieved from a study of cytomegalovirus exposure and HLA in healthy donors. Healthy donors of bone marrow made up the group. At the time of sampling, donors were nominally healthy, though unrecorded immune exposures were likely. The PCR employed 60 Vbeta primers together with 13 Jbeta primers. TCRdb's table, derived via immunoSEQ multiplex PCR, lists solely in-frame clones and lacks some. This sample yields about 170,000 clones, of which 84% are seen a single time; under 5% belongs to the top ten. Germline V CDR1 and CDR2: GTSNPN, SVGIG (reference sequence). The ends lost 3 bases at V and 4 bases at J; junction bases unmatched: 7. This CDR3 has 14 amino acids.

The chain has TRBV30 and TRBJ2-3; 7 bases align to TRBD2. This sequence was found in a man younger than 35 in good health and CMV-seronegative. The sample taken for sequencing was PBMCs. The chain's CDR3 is CAWSASGGSDTQYF. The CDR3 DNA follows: TGTGCCTGGAGCGCCTCGGGAGGCTCAGATACGCAGTATTTT.